This T cell receptor beta chain was recovered during a study of T cells in Graves' hyperthyroidism and ophthalmopathy (dated by TCRdb to between 2017 and 2020). The study in broad terms: Peripheral blood samples were taken at the time of initial diagnosis, prior to any treatment. To identify TCR V-J signatures that set the groups apart, the researchers used a discovery cohort of 95 to 100 patients, made up of about 44 with Graves' ophthalmopathy and 55 to 65 with stable Graves' hyperthyroidism. An independent validation cohort of around 19 hyperthyroidism patients and approximately 17 patients who later progressed to ophthalmopathy tested prospective prediction of ophthalmopathy. The roughly 100 discovery patients were randomly split 7:3 into training and test sets. In addition, the study compared T-cell repertoires in thyroid tissue and in blood from 6 or 7 Graves' hyperthyroidism patients. Once sampling was done, hyperthyroidism patients were given methimazole at a starting dose of 30 mg daily, whereas ophthalmopathy patients were given high-dose intravenous methylprednisolone. The paper describes TCR Vbeta CDR3 sequencing of about 140 peripheral blood samples, made up of fewer than 50 ophthalmopathy patients, approximately 73 hyperthyroidism patients and 17 progressor patients.

Comments on this clonotype: It has no known antigen specificity. The conserved phenylalanine or tryptophan normally closing the CDR3 is absent here, so this likely arose from a read error.

Counting both end residues, the CDR3 totals 15 amino acids. Left in the record is the CDR3 DNA by itself, 45 bases read in frame from the first base. V lost 4 bases and J lost 0 bases, and the count of bases not matched to a germline gene is 3. In the germline V gene (reference sequence), CDR1 corresponds to SEHNR and CDR2 to FQNEAQ. Moderately to severely active disease, a Clinical Activity Score of at least 3, a NOSPECS grade of at least 4, and a duration under 3 months were present in ophthalmopathy patients. The study excluded patients with uncontrolled infections, other autoimmune diseases, pregnancy or lactation. Clinical symptoms, serum thyroxine and TRAb, thyroid ultrasound, and orbital computed tomography formed the basis for the diagnoses. PBMCs were separated from over 9 ml of fresh peripheral blood using Ficoll-Paque density gradient centrifugation. Total RNA was extracted using Trizol reagent, and RNA quality was assessed on an Agilent 2100 Bioanalyzer.

Amplification of TCR beta CDR3 regions was carried out from RNA transcripts. The TCR CDR3 was subjected to a first round of RT-PCR using the HTBI primer set and the Qiagen OneStep RT-PCR kit. The libraries were constructed in a second round of multiplex PCR and then size-selected and purified. Paired-end sequencing of the libraries was performed with 100 bp reads on an Illumina HiSeq2000. The authors' pipeline ran thus. SOAPnuke was used to process the raw data, removing reads that contained adapters or uncalled bases, had a mean Phred below 15, or lacked an exact match to the constant primer or identifier. COPE v1.2.5 was used to merge the high-quality paired reads, and each unique nucleotide sequence was defined as a clonotype. MiTCR v1.1 was used to align the clonotypes against IMGT TRBV, TRBD and TRBJ reference segments. The analysis was restricted to V-J combinations with a frequency above 0.0001, which together covered about 99% of the repertoires. The TCS score was defined as the ratio of F50 (clonal expansion) to E x V (chaos), calculated using BLOSUM62-based TCRdist between CDR3 peptides within each V-J. Welch's t-statistics and random forest reduced fewer than 550 V-J features to roughly 13, which were used in a naive Bayes classifier (R e1071). TCRdb reworked the public reads: Q25 trimming with fastp, MiXCR clone assembly, productive beta chains retained. Each CDR3 protein gets just one entry, which takes the most common genes and DNA from the rows behind it. TCRdb's processing, not the authors', yielded these V and J calls. In this sample the table shows 700,000 or so distinct CDR3 sequences, about 14% of which occur a single time. Around 12% of the sample rests with the top ten.

Overall study results and their limits: In validation, the model predicted progression to ophthalmopathy with approximately 71% sensitivity and 72% to 75% specificity, a median of 6.5 months before onset. No statistical method was used to fix the sample size in advance, and group allocation was not hidden from the investigators. Blood samples also contained most of the expanded thyroid clonotypes (frequency above 0.001), which suggests that blood repertoires may reflect thyroid immune responses. Ophthalmopathy was separated from stable hyperthyroidism by a 13 V-J signature model, with around 90% sensitivity and about 81% specificity obtained in cross-validation and 80%/75% obtained in testing.

Sequenced input: blood. The chain couples TRBV7-9 to TRBJ2-7, and TRBD2 matches 10 of the central bases. The origin of this receptor is a woman between 45 and 60 years old with Graves' ophthalmopathy. The CDR3 protein sequence reads: CASSSRLAGSYEQYS. The bases are TGTGCCAGCAGCTCCCGACTAGCGGGCTCCTACGAGCAGTACTCC.